This entry features one T cell receptor (beta chain) sequence. Its antigen is currently unknown. The source of the sample is a study of cytomegalovirus exposure and HLA in healthy donors. The CDR3 is 15 residues long. V was trimmed by 4 bases and J by 0 bases, leaving 11 bases between them. Germline V gives CDR1 SGHNT, CDR2 YYREEE (reference sequence). Researchers ran the PCR with 60 Vbeta and 13 Jbeta primers. This table comes from immunoSEQ multiplex PCR, and its TCRdb copy is limited to in-frame clones, with some not included. The sample shows about 220,000 clones, just over 75% of them seen only once. General study points: Data from an earlier analysis indicated that most TCR beta V segments were productive either about 87% or about 30% of the time. Several of the most significant clusters appeared, in a later analysis, to be linked to common viral pathogens.

The sample comprised PBMCs. The V and J genes are TRBV5-4 and TRBJ2-1, with no clear D. This TCR was recovered from a man between 18 and 29 years old in good health and CMV-seronegative. The CDR3 DNA is TGTGCCAGCAGCCAAACTAAGGACTCCTACAATGAGCAGTTCTTC. Encoded protein: CASSQTKDSYNEQFF. The full variable domain, rest sourced from reference TRBV5-4 and TRBJ2-1, is ETGVTQSPTHLIKTRGQQVTLRCSSQSGHNTVSWYQQALGQGPQFIFQYYREEENGRGNFPPRFSGLQFPNYSSELNVNALELDDSALYLCASSQTKDSYNEQFFGPGTRLTVL.